The clone carrying this T cell receptor (beta chain) was counted ten times or more. Its specificity is unknown. This CDR3 contains 12 residues. Between the trimmed V and J ends, which lost 1 base and 3 bases, there was a span of 4 bases. The source of the sample is a study of CD8 T cells in ankylosing spondylitis. TCR beta libraries were made by quantitative 5'-RACE with molecular barcodes. TCRdb reanalysed the 5' RACE reads using MiXCR and keeps one entry per CDR3 protein. The sample shows about 220,000 distinct CDR3 sequences, 8% to 11% of them seen only once. Study findings and constraints: Within ankylosing spondylitis blood, a TCR beta motif made up of eight or nine highly homologous variants appeared to be characteristic.

The source material was blood, either unsorted or a sorted T cell fraction (not recorded which). The chain recombines TRBV12-3 or TRBV12-4 with TRBJ2-7; D is uncertain. This clonotype was sampled from a male donor with ankylosing spondylitis or in good health (not recorded which). CDR3 region: CASSLDIYEQYF. The CDR3 DNA is TGTGCCAGCAGTTTAGACATCTACGAGCAGTACTTC.